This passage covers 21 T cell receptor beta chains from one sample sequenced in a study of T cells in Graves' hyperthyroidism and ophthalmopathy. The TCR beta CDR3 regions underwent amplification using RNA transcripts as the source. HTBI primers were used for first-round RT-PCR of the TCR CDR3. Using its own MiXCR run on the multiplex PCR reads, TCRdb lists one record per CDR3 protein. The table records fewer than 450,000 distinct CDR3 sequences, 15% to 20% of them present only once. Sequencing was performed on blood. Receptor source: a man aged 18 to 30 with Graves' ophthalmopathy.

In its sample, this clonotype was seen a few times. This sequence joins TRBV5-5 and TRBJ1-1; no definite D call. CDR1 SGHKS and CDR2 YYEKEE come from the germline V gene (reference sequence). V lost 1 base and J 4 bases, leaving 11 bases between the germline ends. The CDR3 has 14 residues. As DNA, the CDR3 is TGTGCCAGCAGCTTGTTAGGGTTGGGCACTGAAGCTTTCTTT. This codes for CASSLLGLGTEAFF.

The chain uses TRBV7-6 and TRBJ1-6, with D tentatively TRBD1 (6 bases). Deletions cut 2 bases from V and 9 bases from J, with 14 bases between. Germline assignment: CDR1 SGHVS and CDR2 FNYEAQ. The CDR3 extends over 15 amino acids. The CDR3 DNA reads TGTGCCAGCAGCTTATCGGCGGGGGGCGTTTCACCCCTCCACTTT. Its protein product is CASSLSAGGVSPLHF.

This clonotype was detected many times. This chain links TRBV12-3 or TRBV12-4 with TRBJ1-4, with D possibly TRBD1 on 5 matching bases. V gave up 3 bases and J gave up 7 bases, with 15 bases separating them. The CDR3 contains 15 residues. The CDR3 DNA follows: TGTGCCAGCAGTTTGCAGGGTGGTTCCGGTGAAAAACTGTTTTTT. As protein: CASSLQGGSGEKLFF.

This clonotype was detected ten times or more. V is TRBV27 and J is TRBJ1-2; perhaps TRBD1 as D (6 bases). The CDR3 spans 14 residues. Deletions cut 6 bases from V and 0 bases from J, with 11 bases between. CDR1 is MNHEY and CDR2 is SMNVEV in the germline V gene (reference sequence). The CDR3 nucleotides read TGTGCCAGCAGGCCGGACAGTCCTAACTATGGCTACACCTTC. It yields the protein CASRPDSPNYGYTF.

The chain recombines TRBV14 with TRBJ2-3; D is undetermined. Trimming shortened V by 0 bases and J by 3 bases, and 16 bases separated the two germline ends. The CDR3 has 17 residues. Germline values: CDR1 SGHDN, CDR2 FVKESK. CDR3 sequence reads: CASSQDRRARSTDTQYF. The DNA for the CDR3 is TGTGCCAGCAGCCAAGATCGCCGAGCAAGAAGTACAGATACGCAGTATTTT.

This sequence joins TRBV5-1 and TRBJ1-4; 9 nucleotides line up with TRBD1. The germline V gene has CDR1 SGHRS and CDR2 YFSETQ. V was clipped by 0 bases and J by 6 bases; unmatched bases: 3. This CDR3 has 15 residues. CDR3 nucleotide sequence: TGCGCCAGCAGCTTGGCCGGGACAGGGTATGAAAAACTGTTTTTT. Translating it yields CASSLAGTGYEKLFF.

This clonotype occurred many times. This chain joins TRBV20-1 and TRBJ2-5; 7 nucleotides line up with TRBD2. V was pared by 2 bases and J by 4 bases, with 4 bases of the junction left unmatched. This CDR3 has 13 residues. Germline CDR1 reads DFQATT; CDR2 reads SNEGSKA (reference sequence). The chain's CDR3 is CSARPGGGETQYF. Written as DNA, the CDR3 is TGCAGTGCTAGACCGGGGGGAGGAGAGACCCAGTACTTC.

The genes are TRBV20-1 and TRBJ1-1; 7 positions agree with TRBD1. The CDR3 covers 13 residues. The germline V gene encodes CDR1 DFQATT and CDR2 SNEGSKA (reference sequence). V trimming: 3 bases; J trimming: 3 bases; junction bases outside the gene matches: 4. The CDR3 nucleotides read TGCAGTGCTAGCGGGACAGATCACACTGAAGCTTTCTTT. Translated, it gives CSASGTDHTEAFF.

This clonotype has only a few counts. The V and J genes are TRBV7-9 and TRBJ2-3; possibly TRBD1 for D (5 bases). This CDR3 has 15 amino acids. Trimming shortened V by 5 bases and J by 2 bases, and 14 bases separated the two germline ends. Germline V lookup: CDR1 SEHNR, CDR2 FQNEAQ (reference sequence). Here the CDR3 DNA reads TGTGCCAGCAGCCTCAACCTGGGGCTCACAGATACGCAGTATTTT. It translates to CASSLNLGLTDTQYF.

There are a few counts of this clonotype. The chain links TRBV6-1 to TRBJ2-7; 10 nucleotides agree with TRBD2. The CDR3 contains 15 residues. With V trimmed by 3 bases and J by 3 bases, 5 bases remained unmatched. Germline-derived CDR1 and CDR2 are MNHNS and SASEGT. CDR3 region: CASSDFGTSDYEQYF. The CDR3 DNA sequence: TGTGCCAGCAGTGACTTCGGGACTAGCGACTACGAGCAGTACTTC.

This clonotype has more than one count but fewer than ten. The CDR3 reads CASSYSEGEKLFF. Here the CDR3 DNA reads TGTGCCAGCAGTTACTCCGAAGGCGAAAAACTGTTTTTT. The chain carries TRBV6-6 and TRBJ1-4; D ambiguous. V was trimmed by 0 bases and J by 8 bases, leaving 7 bases between them. Germline V gene data show CDR1 as MNHNY and CDR2 as SVGAGI (reference sequence). There are 13 residues in the CDR3.

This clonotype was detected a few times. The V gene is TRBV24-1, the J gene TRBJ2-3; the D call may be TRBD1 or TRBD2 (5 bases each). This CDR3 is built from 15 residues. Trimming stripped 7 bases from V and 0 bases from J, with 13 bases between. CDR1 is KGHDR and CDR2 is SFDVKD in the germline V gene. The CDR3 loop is CATRARDGSTDTQYF. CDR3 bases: TGTGCCACCAGAGCCCGGGACGGGAGCACAGATACGCAGTATTTT.

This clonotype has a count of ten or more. CDR3 sequence: CASSRETGAYEQYF. In DNA, the CDR3 is TGTGCCAGCAGCCGGGAGACAGGGGCCTACGAGCAGTACTTC. The chain links TRBV7-9 to TRBJ2-7; 8 bases match TRBD1. CDR1 and CDR2 from the germline V gene are SEHNR and FQNEAQ (reference sequence). The CDR3 loop spans 14 amino acids. V trimming: 5 bases; J trimming: 2 bases; junction bases outside the gene matches: 5.

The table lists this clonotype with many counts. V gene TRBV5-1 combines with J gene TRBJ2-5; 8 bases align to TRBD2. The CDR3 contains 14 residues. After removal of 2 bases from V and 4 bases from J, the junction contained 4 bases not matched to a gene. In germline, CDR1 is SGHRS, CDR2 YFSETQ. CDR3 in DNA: TGCGCCAGCAGCTTTGGGACTAGGGGAGAGACCCAGTACTTC. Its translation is CASSFGTRGETQYF.

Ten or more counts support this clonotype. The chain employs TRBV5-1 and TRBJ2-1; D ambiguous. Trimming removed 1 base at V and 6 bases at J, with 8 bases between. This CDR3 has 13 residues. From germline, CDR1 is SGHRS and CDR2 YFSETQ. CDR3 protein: CASSLRLRNEQFF. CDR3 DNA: TGCGCCAGCAGCTTGAGGCTGCGCAATGAGCAGTTCTTC.

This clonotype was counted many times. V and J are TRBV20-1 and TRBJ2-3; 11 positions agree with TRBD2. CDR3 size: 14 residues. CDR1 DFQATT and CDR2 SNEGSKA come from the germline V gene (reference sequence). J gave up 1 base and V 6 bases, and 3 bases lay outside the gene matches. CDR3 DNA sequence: TGCAGTGCCGGGACTAGCGGCCGCACAGATACGCAGTATTTT. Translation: CSAGTSGRTDTQYF.

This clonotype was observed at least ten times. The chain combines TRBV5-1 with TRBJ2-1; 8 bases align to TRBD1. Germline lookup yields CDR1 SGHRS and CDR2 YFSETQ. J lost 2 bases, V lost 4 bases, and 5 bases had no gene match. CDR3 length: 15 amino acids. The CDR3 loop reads CASSTRTGTYNEQFF. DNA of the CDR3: TGCGCCAGCAGCACCCGGACAGGGACCTACAATGAGCAGTTCTTC.

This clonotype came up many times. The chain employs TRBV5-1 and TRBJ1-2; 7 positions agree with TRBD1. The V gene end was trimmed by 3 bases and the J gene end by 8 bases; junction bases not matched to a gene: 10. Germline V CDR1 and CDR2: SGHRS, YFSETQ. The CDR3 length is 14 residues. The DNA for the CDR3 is TGCGCCAGCAGCTCCCCAGGACAGGATCAAGGCTACACCTTC. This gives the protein CASSSPGQDQGYTF.

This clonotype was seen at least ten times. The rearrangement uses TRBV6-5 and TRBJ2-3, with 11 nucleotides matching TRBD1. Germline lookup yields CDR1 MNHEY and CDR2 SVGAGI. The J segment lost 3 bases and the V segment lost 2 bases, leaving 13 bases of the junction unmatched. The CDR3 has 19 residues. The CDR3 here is CASSYPRVGQGAGTDTQYF. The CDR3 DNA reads TGTGCCAGCAGTTACCCCCGGGTCGGACAGGGGGCAGGGACAGATACGCAGTATTTT.

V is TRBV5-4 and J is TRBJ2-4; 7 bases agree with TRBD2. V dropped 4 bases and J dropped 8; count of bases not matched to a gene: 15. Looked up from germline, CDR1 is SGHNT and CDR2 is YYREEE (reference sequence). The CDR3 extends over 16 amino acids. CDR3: CASSLPDGAGLDIQYF. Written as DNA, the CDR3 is TGTGCCAGCAGCCTCCCGGATGGAGCGGGGTTAGACATTCAGTACTTC.

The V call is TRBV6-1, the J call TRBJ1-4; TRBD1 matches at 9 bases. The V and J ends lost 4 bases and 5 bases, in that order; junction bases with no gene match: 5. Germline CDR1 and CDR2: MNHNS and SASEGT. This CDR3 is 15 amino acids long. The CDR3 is CASSVPGQGNEKLFF. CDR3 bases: TGTGCCAGCAGTGTTCCGGGACAGGGAAATGAAAAACTGTTTTTT.